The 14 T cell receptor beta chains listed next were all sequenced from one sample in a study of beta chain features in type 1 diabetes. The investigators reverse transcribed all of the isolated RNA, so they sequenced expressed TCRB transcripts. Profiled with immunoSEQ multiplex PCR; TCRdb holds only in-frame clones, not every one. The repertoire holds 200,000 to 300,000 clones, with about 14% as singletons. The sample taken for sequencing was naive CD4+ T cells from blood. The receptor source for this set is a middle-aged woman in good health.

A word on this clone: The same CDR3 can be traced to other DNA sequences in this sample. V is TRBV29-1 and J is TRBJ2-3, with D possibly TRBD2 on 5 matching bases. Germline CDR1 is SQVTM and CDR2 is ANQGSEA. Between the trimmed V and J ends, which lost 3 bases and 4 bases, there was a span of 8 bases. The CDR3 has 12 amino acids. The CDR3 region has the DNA TGCAGCGTTGAGCTAGCAGCAGATACGCAGTATTTT. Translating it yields CSVELAADTQYF.

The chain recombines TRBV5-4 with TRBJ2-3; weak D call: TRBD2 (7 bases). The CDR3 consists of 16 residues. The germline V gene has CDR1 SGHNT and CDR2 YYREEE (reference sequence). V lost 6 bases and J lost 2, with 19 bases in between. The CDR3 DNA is TGTGCCAGCAACAAATGGAAGGGGGGGGCCACAGATACGCAGTATTTT. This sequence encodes CASNKWKGGATDTQYF.

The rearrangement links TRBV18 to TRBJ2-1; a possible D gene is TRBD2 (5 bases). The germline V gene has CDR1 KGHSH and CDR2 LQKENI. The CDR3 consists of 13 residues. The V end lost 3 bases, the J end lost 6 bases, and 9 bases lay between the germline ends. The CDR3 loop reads CASSPPSTNEQFF. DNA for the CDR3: TGTGCCAGCTCACCCCCTAGCACCAATGAGCAGTTCTTC.

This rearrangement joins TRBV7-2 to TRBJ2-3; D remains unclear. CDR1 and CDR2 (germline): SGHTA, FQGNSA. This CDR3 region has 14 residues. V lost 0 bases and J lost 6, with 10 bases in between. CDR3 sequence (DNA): TGTGCCAGCAGCTTAGCGCGTCCGTTGGATACGCAGTATTTT. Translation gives CASSLARPLDTQYF. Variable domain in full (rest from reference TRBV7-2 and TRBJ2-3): GAGVSQSPSNKVTEKGKDVELRCDPISGHTALYWYRQSLGQGLEFLIYFQGNSAPDKSGLPSDRFSAERTGGSVSTLTIQRTQQEDSAVYLCASSLARPLDTQYFGPGTRLTVL.

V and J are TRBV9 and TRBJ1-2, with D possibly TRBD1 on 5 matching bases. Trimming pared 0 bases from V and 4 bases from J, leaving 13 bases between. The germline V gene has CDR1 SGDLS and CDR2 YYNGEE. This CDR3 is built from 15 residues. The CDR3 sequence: CASSVGGGNGYGYTF. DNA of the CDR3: TGTGCCAGCAGCGTAGGGGGGGGAAATGGCTATGGCTACACCTTC.

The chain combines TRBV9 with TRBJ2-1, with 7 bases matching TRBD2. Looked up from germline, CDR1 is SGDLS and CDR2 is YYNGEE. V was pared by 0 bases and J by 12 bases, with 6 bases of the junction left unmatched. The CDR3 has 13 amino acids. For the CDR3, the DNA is TGTGCCAGCAGCGTAGGGGGGGGATCTTGGCAGTTCTTC. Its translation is CASSVGGGSWQFF.

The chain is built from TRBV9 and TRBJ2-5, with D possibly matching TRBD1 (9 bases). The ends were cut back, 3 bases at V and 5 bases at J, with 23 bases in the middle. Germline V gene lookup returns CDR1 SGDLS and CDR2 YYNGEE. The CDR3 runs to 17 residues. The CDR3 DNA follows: TGTGCCAGCAGCGCGGGGGGGACAGGGACCCTGGGGGAGACCCAGTACTTC. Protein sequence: CASSAGGTGTLGETQYF.

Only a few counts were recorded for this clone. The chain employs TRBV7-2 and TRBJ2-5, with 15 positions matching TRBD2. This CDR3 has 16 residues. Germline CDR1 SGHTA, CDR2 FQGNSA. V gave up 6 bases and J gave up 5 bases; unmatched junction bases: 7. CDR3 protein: CASRVGTSGGRETQYF. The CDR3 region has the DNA TGTGCCAGCAGAGTTGGGACTAGCGGGGGGAGGGAGACCCAGTACTTC.

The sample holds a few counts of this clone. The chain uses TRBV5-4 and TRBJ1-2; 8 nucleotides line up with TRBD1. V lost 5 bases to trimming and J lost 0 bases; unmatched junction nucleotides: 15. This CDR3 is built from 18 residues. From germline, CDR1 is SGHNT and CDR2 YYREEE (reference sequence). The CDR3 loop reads CASSSGTQGAIANYGYTF. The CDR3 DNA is TGTGCCAGCAGTTCCGGAACGCAGGGGGCGATCGCTAACTATGGCTACACCTTC.

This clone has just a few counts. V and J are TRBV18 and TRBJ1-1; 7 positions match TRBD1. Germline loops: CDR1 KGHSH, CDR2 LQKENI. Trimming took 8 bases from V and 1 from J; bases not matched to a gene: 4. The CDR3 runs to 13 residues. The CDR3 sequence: CASRTGENTEAFF. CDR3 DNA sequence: TGTGCCAGCCGCACAGGGGAGAACACTGAAGCTTTCTTT.

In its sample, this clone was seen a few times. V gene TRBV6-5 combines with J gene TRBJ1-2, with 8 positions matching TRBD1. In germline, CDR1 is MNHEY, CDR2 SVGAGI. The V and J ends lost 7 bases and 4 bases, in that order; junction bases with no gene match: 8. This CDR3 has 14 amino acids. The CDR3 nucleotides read TGTGCCAGCAAAAGGACAGGGACGGGCTATGGCTACACCTTC. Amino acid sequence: CASKRTGTGYGYTF.

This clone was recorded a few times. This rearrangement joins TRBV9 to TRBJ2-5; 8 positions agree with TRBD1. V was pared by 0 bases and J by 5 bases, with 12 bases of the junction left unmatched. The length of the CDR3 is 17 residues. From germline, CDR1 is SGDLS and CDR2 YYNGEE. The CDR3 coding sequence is TGTGCCAGCAGCGTAGCTAGTCCAGGACAGGGTTTCGAGACCCAGTACTTC. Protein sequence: CASSVASPGQGFETQYF.

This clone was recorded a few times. CDR3: CASSYSLAGGGETQYF. Here the CDR3 DNA reads TGTGCCAGCAGTTACTCACTAGCGGGGGGTGGGGAGACCCAGTACTTC. The chain uses TRBV6-5 and TRBJ2-5; TRBD2 matches 12 bases. The CDR3 has 16 residues. V shed 0 bases and J 5 bases; nucleotides not matched to a gene: 4. The germline gives CDR1 MNHEY, CDR2 SVGAGI.

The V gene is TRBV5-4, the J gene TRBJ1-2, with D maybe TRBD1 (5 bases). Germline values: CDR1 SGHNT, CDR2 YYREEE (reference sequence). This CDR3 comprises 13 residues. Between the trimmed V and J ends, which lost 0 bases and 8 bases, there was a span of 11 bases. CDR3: CASSLGQTKGYTF. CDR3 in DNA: TGTGCCAGCAGCTTGGGACAGACCAAAGGCTACACCTTC.